Shown below are 9 T cell receptor beta chains from a single sample sequenced in a study of T cells in Graves' hyperthyroidism and ophthalmopathy. Using RNA transcripts as the source, TCR beta CDR3 regions were amplified. TCR CDR3 underwent first-round RT-PCR with the HTBI primer set. TCRdb reprocessed the multiplex PCR reads with MiXCR, giving one entry per CDR3 protein. The data contain about 640,000 distinct CDR3 sequences, about a fifth of them singletons. The sample was blood. All receptors come from a man younger than 45 with Graves' ophthalmopathy.

There are many counts of this clonotype. V is TRBV28 and J is TRBJ2-3, with D uncertain. Trimming removed 3 bases at V and 0 bases at J, with 13 bases between. The CDR3 spans 16 residues. The germline CDR1 and CDR2 sequences are MDHEN and SYDVKM. This CDR3 is CASSLRQSRSTDTQYF. CDR3 nucleotides: TGTGCCAGCAGTTTGAGGCAGTCCCGTAGCACAGATACGCAGTATTTT.

This clonotype was recorded many times. V gene TRBV20-1 combines with J gene TRBJ1-5; no clear D. V was cut by 3 bases and J by 0 bases, with 12 bases left in between. This CDR3 is 15 amino acids long. Germline V lookup: CDR1 DFQATT, CDR2 SNEGSKA (reference sequence). CDR3 DNA: TGCAGTGCTAGTACAGCCGCAAATAGCAATCAGCCCCAGCATTTT. Translation gives CSASTAANSNQPQHF.

This chain links TRBV6-1 with TRBJ1-1; TRBD1 matches 8 bases. The CDR3 has 14 amino acids. J was trimmed by 1 base and V by 7 bases; bases with no gene match: 5. In germline, CDR1 is MNHNS, CDR2 SASEGT. This CDR3 is CASTTDRANTEAFF. The CDR3 DNA sequence: TGTGCCAGCACCACGGACAGGGCGAACACTGAAGCTTTCTTT.

The chain carries TRBV9 and TRBJ1-3; D uncertain. From germline, CDR1 is SGDLS and CDR2 YYNGEE. There are 16 residues in the CDR3. V shed 1 base and J shed 0 bases, with 11 bases lying between them. The CDR3 region has the DNA TGTGCCAGCAGCGTAAAAAAGGCCGACTCTGGAAACACCATATATTTT. Protein product: CASSVKKADSGNTIYF.

The V gene is TRBV3-1, the J gene TRBJ2-5, with 7 bases fitting TRBD2. Germline CDR1 is LGHDT and CDR2 is YNNKEL (reference sequence). V lost 6 bases to trimming and J lost 4 bases; unmatched junction nucleotides: 11. There are 15 residues in the CDR3. The CDR3 coding sequence is TGTGCCAGCAGTCCCCTCCCATCGGGGGGAGAGACCCAGTACTTC. It codes for CASSPLPSGGETQYF.

In this sample, this clonotype turned up many times. The J gene is TRBJ2-3, the V gene TRBV20-1; TRBD1 is a possible D gene (6 bases). V was clipped by 3 bases and J by 9 bases, with 22 bases between them. The CDR3 length is 15 residues. From germline, CDR1 is DFQATT and CDR2 SNEGSKA (reference sequence). CDR3 residues: CSASFRVGTRWTQYF. For the CDR3, the DNA is TGCAGTGCTAGTTTCAGGGTGGGGACACGCTGGACGCAGTATTTT.

This clonotype came up many times. The chain links TRBV18 to TRBJ1-5; D uncertain. The germline gives CDR1 KGHSH, CDR2 LQKENI. This CDR3 is 14 amino acids long. With 2 bases removed from V and 3 bases from J, the gap between germline ends came to 8 bases. CDR3 amino acids: CASSPSGVNQPQHF. The DNA of the CDR3 is TGTGCCAGCTCACCATCCGGGGTCAATCAGCCCCAGCATTTT.

As regards this clonotype: A clone one base away is much larger, so this may be a read error. The V call is TRBV12-3 or TRBV12-4, the J call TRBJ2-2; 7 bases are shared with TRBD1. The CDR3 spans 15 residues. CDR3 sequence (DNA): TGTGGCAGCAGTACACGCAACAGGGGAAGCGGGGAGCTGTTTTTT. It translates to CGSSTRNRGSGELFF.

This clonotype was seen a handful of times. The chain has TRBV2 and TRBJ2-7; 7 bases map to TRBD1. Germline CDR1 SNHLY, CDR2 FYNNEI. The junction had 6 bases not matched to a gene; V was cut back by 6 bases and J by 1 base. This CDR3 contains 14 residues. This CDR3 reads CASSASDRSYEQYF. The CDR3 nucleotides read TGTGCCAGCAGCGCGTCGGACAGGTCCTACGAGCAGTACTTC.